The following is a T cell receptor beta chain sequence with its context. Its antigen is unknown. The data were taken from a study of OX40 agonist ivuxolimab in advanced cancers. Study findings and constraints: Averaging showed that CD8+ T cells had more expanded clones than CD4+ did.

Germline-derived CDR1 and CDR2 are SGHTA and FQGNSA. Trimming stripped 0 bases from V and 7 bases from J, with 12 bases between. The CDR3 has 15 amino acids. Drawing of blood for sampling happened at baseline, at cycle 4 day 1, and at cycle 7 day 1. Method: immunoSEQ multiplex PCR; TCRdb's copy keeps in-frame clones and lacks some. The sample carries approximately 35,000 clones, 74% recorded once. This material consisted of CD4+ or CD8+ T cells sorted from blood, taken in a trial of the OX40 agonist ivuxolimab. The chain has TRBV7-2 and TRBJ1-4, with D possibly being TRBD1 (5 bases). The TCR comes from an adult with an advanced solid tumor such as melanoma, head and neck, liver or kidney cancer. The CDR3 DNA sequence: TGTGCCAGCAGCTTAGCGCGGGGGTTAAGTGAAAAACTGTTTTTT. As protein: CASSLARGLSEKLFF.